Below, one TCR beta chain is given with its context. It has no known antigen specificity. No clone much larger than this one lies a single base away; base qualities are absent. These data come from a study of blood T cell repertoires in COVID-19 (dated by TCRdb to 2018 to 2020). For the study in its entirety: Collaborator samples came from the United States, Italy and Spain and covered acute and convalescent phases of COVID-19. The prospective study material was composed of cDNA or gDNA derived from T cells, B-cell-depleted T cells, or PBMCs. Sample metadata almost always included a de-identified subject ID, COVID-19 status, age in years and sex. Samples were obtained from the ongoing ImmuneRACE study (first 160 participants) and from about 1,300 subjects provided by 6 global collaborators. Subjects who had been exposed to COVID-19, were actively infected with it, or had recovered from it provided the deeply sampled blood TCRbeta repertoires that made up the dataset. Where HLA class I and class II types were available, the types were taken from metadata supplied by the sample provider, not from assay-based typing. The repertoires were released in a freely available public database meant as a resource for research on the immune response to SARS-CoV-2.

Paper-wide results and their limitations: How much clinical and demographic metadata was included differed by source and by participant, and the metadata was provided uncurated.

The immunoSEQ Assay, a bias-controlled multiplex PCR, was used to amplify TCRbeta CDR3 regions from genomic DNA. In the original analysis: The number of nucleated cells in each sample was estimated by amplification of reference gene primers within the assay. To quantify the absolute abundance of each unique TCRbeta CDR3 rearrangement, sequence reads were collapsed and filtered. For each sample, productive Simpson clonality was calculated as the square root of Simpson's diversity index over productive rearrangements. Not all clones reach the TCRdb copy of this immuneACCESS table, which keeps in-frame sequences only. Checked studies attribute under half of the gap to unresolved V genes and leave the rest unexplained. D and trimming were read from the DNA, whereas the V and J calls and clone size are those reported in that table. Recorded for this sample are about 59,000 clones; roughly four fifths of them occurred a single time. Around a tenth of the sample rests with the top ten.

Each collaborating institution followed its own protocols to collect whole blood in K2EDTA tubes. For TCRbeta analysis, collaborator samples were shipped as frozen whole blood, as isolated PBMCs, or as DNA extracted from either sample type. The sample consisted of peripheral blood. The clonotype originates from a human donor in a cohort sampled during active COVID-19.

Here is the DNA: TGTGCCAGCTCACCACCGGGACAGGGGCAGCCCCAGCATTTT. This sequence encodes CASSPPGQGQPQHF. The sequence links TRBV18 to TRBJ1-5, with 10 bases matching TRBD1. CDR1 KGHSH and CDR2 LQKENI were looked up in the germline V gene. Reading from cysteine to phenylalanine, the CDR3 counts 14 amino acids. Just the 42-base CDR3 DNA is kept, in frame starting at base 1. Clipping removes 0 bases from V and 7 bases from J, with 0 as the unmatched junction base count.